These T cell receptor beta chains were read from a single sample in a study of control samples from healthy donors and cancer patients. The table came from immunoSEQ multiplex PCR; TCRdb's copy has only in-frame clones and leaves some out. The sample includes 60,000 to 85,000 clones, 80% to 95% of them seen just once. What was sequenced was blood. These receptors originate from a woman in her sixties or seventies in good health. The CDR3 runs from the conserved cysteine through the conserved F or W. D genes are given only for firm matches.

d_call: -; j_call: TRBJ2-1; v_call: TRBV6-5; cdr3_aa: CASRSGLHANEQFF
d_call: -; j_call: TRBJ1-3; v_call: TRBV28; cdr3_aa: CASSRLLPGNTIYF
d_call: TRBD1; j_call: TRBJ2-7; v_call: TRBV27; cdr3_aa: CASRPGQVYEQYF
d_call: -; j_call: TRBJ1-2; v_call: TRBV4-1; cdr3_aa: CASTTGTQSYGYTF
d_call: -; j_call: TRBJ2-3; v_call: TRBV9; cdr3_aa: CASSVESTDTQYF
d_call: -; j_call: TRBJ1-1; v_call: TRBV2; cdr3_aa: CASTLDMRGTEAFF
d_call: TRBD2; j_call: TRBJ2-1; v_call: TRBV6-5; cdr3_aa: CASSWGLAGNNEQFF
d_call: -; j_call: TRBJ2-7; v_call: TRBV6-2/TRBV6-3; cdr3_aa: CASSYAGLNYEQYF
d_call: -; j_call: TRBJ2-1; v_call: TRBV7-3; cdr3_aa: CASSLTAPGLGGGEQFF
d_call: TRBD1; j_call: TRBJ1-2; v_call: TRBV18; cdr3_aa: CASSNWTGRTNYGYTF
d_call: -; j_call: TRBJ2-1; v_call: TRBV2; cdr3_aa: CASRPTEEQFF
d_call: TRBD2; j_call: TRBJ2-1; v_call: TRBV5-1; cdr3_aa: CASSLAEREGYNEQFF
d_call: -; j_call: TRBJ1-4; v_call: TRBV4-3; cdr3_aa: CASSPLGQSNEKLFF
d_call: -; j_call: TRBJ1-1; v_call: TRBV12-3/TRBV12-4; cdr3_aa: CASSWNTEAFF
d_call: -; j_call: TRBJ1-1; v_call: TRBV19; cdr3_aa: CASTPTRDGSEAFF
d_call: -; j_call: TRBJ1-2; v_call: TRBV19; cdr3_aa: CASSIQRYGYTF
d_call: TRBD1; j_call: TRBJ1-1; v_call: TRBV12-3/TRBV12-4; cdr3_aa: CASSLGTGQAFF
d_call: -; j_call: TRBJ2-7; v_call: TRBV5-4; cdr3_aa: CASSPWAGASSYEQYF
d_call: TRBD1; j_call: TRBJ1-3; v_call: TRBV7-9; cdr3_aa: CASSIRQGISGNTIYF
d_call: TRBD1; j_call: TRBJ1-6; v_call: TRBV11-2; cdr3_aa: CASSSGQGHPYNSPLHF
d_call: -; j_call: TRBJ1-2; v_call: TRBV7-2; cdr3_aa: CASSLGSGTANYGYTF
d_call: -; j_call: TRBJ1-1; v_call: TRBV5-1; cdr3_aa: CASSLATGSMNTEAFF
d_call: -; j_call: TRBJ2-6; v_call: TRBV19; cdr3_aa: CASSMVGTGANVLTF
d_call: -; j_call: TRBJ1-1; v_call: TRBV28; cdr3_aa: CASSFGGAGGTEAFF
d_call: -; j_call: TRBJ1-3; v_call: TRBV6-1; cdr3_aa: CASSENQGAGNTIYF
d_call: -; j_call: TRBJ1-5; v_call: TRBV11-2; cdr3_aa: CASSPKDDSDSNQPQHF
d_call: -; j_call: TRBJ2-3; v_call: TRBV21-1; cdr3_aa: CASSKSLGDCADLTDTQYF
d_call: -; j_call: TRBJ2-2; v_call: TRBV2; cdr3_aa: CASSESDPNTGELFF
d_call: TRBD1; j_call: TRBJ1-3; v_call: TRBV9; cdr3_aa: CASRTGTGAANTIYF
d_call: TRBD2; j_call: TRBJ2-1; v_call: TRBV9; cdr3_aa: CASSTLAGGYNEQFF
d_call: TRBD2; j_call: TRBJ2-5; v_call: TRBV28; cdr3_aa: CASSPSLAGMKTQYF
d_call: TRBD2; j_call: TRBJ2-7; v_call: TRBV7-2; cdr3_aa: CASSPLAGVFDEQYF
d_call: TRBD1; j_call: TRBJ2-7; v_call: TRBV5-6; cdr3_aa: CASSFRGPYEQYF
d_call: TRBD1; j_call: TRBJ2-1; v_call: TRBV11-1; cdr3_aa: CASTLGTGRGNEQFF
d_call: TRBD2; j_call: TRBJ2-7; v_call: TRBV28; cdr3_aa: CASSLTLAGSSYEQYF
d_call: -; j_call: TRBJ2-7; v_call: TRBV28; cdr3_aa: CASQPGELLYEQYF
d_call: TRBD1; j_call: TRBJ1-6; v_call: TRBV18; cdr3_aa: CASSPGTGVEGNSPLHF
d_call: -; j_call: TRBJ2-3; v_call: TRBV5-1; cdr3_aa: CASSLAEIGRGQYF